What follows are 17 T cell receptor beta chains derived from one specimen sequenced in a study of T cells in Graves' hyperthyroidism and ophthalmopathy. The investigators amplified TCR beta CDR3 regions from RNA transcripts. The HTBI primer set was used in a first-round RT-PCR of the TCR CDR3. TCRdb ran MiXCR on the multiplex PCR reads and lists one entry per CDR3 protein. The sample contains fewer than 650,000 distinct CDR3 sequences, approximately 14% of which appear only once. The sequenced material came from blood. Receptors were obtained from a woman aged 40 to 50 with Graves' hyperthyroidism.

This clonotype turned up a few times. The V gene is TRBV7-9, the J gene TRBJ2-5, with TRBD1 as a possible D gene (5 bases). Germline V lookup: CDR1 SEHNR, CDR2 FQNEAQ (reference sequence). CDR3 length equals 14 residues. Trimming removed 5 bases from V and 4 bases from J, with 14 bases in between. The CDR3 loop reads CASSRLGVGETQYF. For the CDR3, the DNA is TGTGCCAGCAGCCGGCTAGGGGTGGGAGAGACCCAGTACTTC.

This clonotype showed up just a few times. This chain joins TRBV29-1 and TRBJ1-2; TRBD1 is a possible D gene (6 bases). Germline V lookup: CDR1 SQVTM, CDR2 ANQGSEA. There are 13 residues in the CDR3. With 1 base removed from V and 4 bases from J, the gap between germline ends came to 10 bases. CDR3 sequence: CSVEGGTSYGYTF. The CDR3 nucleotides read TGCAGCGTTGAAGGGGGGACATCCTATGGCTACACCTTC.

In this sample, this clonotype turned up a few times. CDR3 nucleotides: TGTGCCAGCATTAACATAGGGGACAATGAGCAGTTCTTC. It specifies CASINIGDNEQFF. This sequence joins TRBV6-1 and TRBJ2-1; a possible D gene is TRBD1 (5 bases). Trimming cost V 7 bases and J 5 bases, with 12 bases left between them. In germline, CDR1 is MNHNS, CDR2 SASEGT. The CDR3 length is 13 residues.

V is TRBV20-1 and J is TRBJ2-2, with 7 bases lining up with TRBD2. Unmatched junction bases numbered 15, after V lost 3 bases and J lost 5 bases. The CDR3 contains 17 residues. Looked up from germline, CDR1 is DFQATT and CDR2 is SNEGSKA (reference sequence). CDR3 coding DNA: TGCAGTGCTAGGCCCTGGGGGGAGGGCCGTGCTACCGGGGAGCTGTTTTTT. Protein sequence: CSARPWGEGRATGELFF.

The CDR3 DNA sequence: TGTGCCAGCAGTGGCGGCTACTATGGCTACACCTTC. Amino acids: CASSGGYYGYTF. The chain is built from TRBV25-1 and TRBJ1-2; D gene unclear. The CDR3 is made up of 12 amino acids. The germline CDR1 and CDR2 sequences are MGHDK and SYGVNS. V was clipped by 4 bases and J by 3 bases, with 6 bases between them.

This clonotype has just a few counts. The rearrangement joins TRBV30 to TRBJ2-7, with 10 bases that match TRBD2. V was clipped by 4 bases and J by 4 bases; unmatched bases: 7. This CDR3 spans 14 amino acids. Germline CDR1 GTSNPN, CDR2 SVGIG (reference sequence). The CDR3, as DNA: TGTGCCTGGATTCTAGCGGGAGAGGAATACGAGCAGTACTTC. Amino acid sequence: CAWILAGEEYEQYF.

The table lists this clonotype with many counts. The chain recombines TRBV18 with TRBJ2-1; perhaps TRBD2 as D (5 bases). Germline-derived CDR1 and CDR2 are KGHSH and LQKENI. Trimming cost V 3 bases and J 6 bases, with 12 bases left between them. The CDR3 has 14 residues. The CDR3 DNA reads as TGTGCCAGCTCACCCACTCACCTAGCCAATGAGCAGTTCTTC. Translation gives CASSPTHLANEQFF. Variable domain in full (rest from reference TRBV18 and TRBJ2-1): NAGVMQNPRHLVRRRGQEARLRCSPMKGHSHVYWYRQLPEEGLKFMVYLQKENIIDESGMPKERFSAEFPKEGPSILRIQQVVRGDSAAYFCASSPTHLANEQFFGPGTRLTVL.

This sequence joins TRBV27 and TRBJ1-3; the D gene is possibly TRBD1 (5 bases). CDR1 is MNHEY and CDR2 is SMNVEV in the germline V gene (reference sequence). The CDR3 totals 14 residues. V dropped 5 bases and J dropped 1 base, with 9 bases sitting between them. CDR3 sequence reads: CASSPWGSGNTIYF. Written as DNA, the CDR3 is TGTGCCAGCAGTCCCTGGGGGTCTGGAAACACCATATATTTT.

The sample holds many counts of this clonotype. J is TRBJ1-5 and V is TRBV12-3 or TRBV12-4, with D perhaps TRBD1 (5 bases). The CDR3 is 13 amino acids. The V gene lost 6 bases and the J gene lost 6 bases, with 12 bases spanning the gap. DNA of the CDR3: TGTGCCAGCAGAGACAGTGGGGTTCAGCCCCAGCATTTT. Translating gives CASRDSGVQPQHF.

Turning to this clonotype: The junction departs from germline at one end; a sequencing error may be responsible. The V call is TRBV6-2 or TRBV6-3, the J call TRBJ1-6; unclear D gene. This CDR3 region has 17 residues. Germline lookup yields CDR1 MNHEY and CDR2 SVGEGT. The CDR3 DNA follows: TGTGCCAGCAGTGACTCCGGGCTCCGAAGCTTTAATTCACCCCTCCACTTT. It codes for CASSDSGLRSFNSPLHF.

This clonotype appeared many times. This chain uses TRBV12-3 or TRBV12-4 with TRBJ2-2; TRBD1 might be the D (5 bases). CDR3 length: 13 residues. The V end lost 10 bases, the J end lost 6 bases, and 15 bases lay between the germline ends. The CDR3 is CATTDQGSGELFF. The DNA for the CDR3 is TGTGCCACCACGGATCAGGGATCCGGGGAGCTGTTTTTT.

This clonotype showed up just a few times. J is TRBJ2-3 and V is TRBV30; D gene ambiguous. With 0 bases removed from V and 10 bases from J, the gap between germline ends came to 8 bases. The CDR3 contains 11 residues. In germline, CDR1 is GTSNPN, CDR2 SVGIG (reference sequence). The CDR3 protein is CAWSVGGAQYF. The DNA for the CDR3 is TGTGCCTGGAGTGTAGGCGGTGCGCAGTATTTT.

This clonotype came up many times. This chain links TRBV12-3 or TRBV12-4 with TRBJ2-1; 11 bases fit TRBD2. The CDR3 length is 18 residues. V trimming: 6 bases; J trimming: 2 bases; junction bases outside the gene matches: 12. CDR3 nucleotide sequence: TGTGCCAGCAGCCACTCCCAGGGACTAGCGGTTACCTACAATGAGCAGTTCTTC. The encoded protein is CASSHSQGLAVTYNEQFF.

In its sample, this clonotype was seen a few times. The chain has TRBV28 and TRBJ1-6; no clear D gene. V was shortened by 7 bases and J by 7 bases, with 8 bases between the two germline ends. The CDR3 consists of 12 residues. Germline-derived CDR1 and CDR2 are MDHEN and SYDVKM. CDR3 DNA sequence: TGTGCCAGCACCCCTAGAAATTCACCCCTCCACTTT. The encoded protein is CASTPRNSPLHF.

The chain recombines TRBV6-1 with TRBJ2-1, with 8 bases matching TRBD2. V gave up 6 bases and J gave up 4 bases; unmatched junction bases: 8. There are 15 residues in the CDR3. Germline V gives CDR1 MNHNS, CDR2 SASEGT. CDR3: CASSRRGGSYNEQFF. DNA for the CDR3: TGTGCCAGCAGCAGACGGGGGGGATCTTACAATGAGCAGTTCTTC.

The chain employs TRBV29-1 and TRBJ1-5, with TRBD1 identical over 7 bases. The J segment lost 0 bases and the V segment lost 6 bases, leaving 8 bases of the junction unmatched. The germline V gene encodes CDR1 SQVTM and CDR2 ANQGSEA. CDR3 size: 15 residues. DNA for the CDR3: TGCAGCGTCGGGACAGACATCTATAGCAATCAGCCCCAGCATTTT. Its protein product is CSVGTDIYSNQPQHF.

The table lists this clonotype with many counts. The CDR3 loop is CSVGDREAPQHF. CDR3 bases: TGCAGCGTAGGAGACAGGGAGGCGCCCCAGCATTTT. This sequence joins TRBV29-1 and TRBJ1-5; 7 bases are a match to TRBD1. The V gene's germline CDR1 is SQVTM and CDR2 ANQGSEA. V lost 6 bases, J lost 9 bases, and 8 bases stayed unmatched. The CDR3 length is 12 residues.